This entry lists 19 T cell receptor beta chains sequenced from one sample in a study of T cells in Graves' hyperthyroidism and ophthalmopathy. Amplification targeted TCR beta CDR3 regions from RNA transcripts. First-round RT-PCR with HTBI primers amplified the TCR CDR3 region. MiXCR, applied by TCRdb to the multiplex PCR reads, yields one record per CDR3 protein. The sample lists around 700,000 distinct CDR3 sequences; roughly 20% were seen once. Sequenced material: blood. The source is a woman aged 45-59 years with Graves' hyperthyroidism that later progressed to Graves' ophthalmopathy.

This clonotype was picked up a small number of times. V is TRBV20-1 and J is TRBJ1-5; 8 nucleotides match TRBD1. CDR1 and CDR2 (germline): DFQATT, SNEGSKA (reference sequence). V dropped 4 bases and J dropped 2; count of bases not matched to a gene: 10. This CDR3 is built from 16 residues. The CDR3 region is CSATDPGQAGNQPQHF. CDR3 coding DNA: TGCAGTGCTACCGACCCGGGACAGGCCGGCAATCAGCCCCAGCATTTT.

Many counts were recorded for this clonotype. This chain joins TRBV5-1 and TRBJ2-3, with D perhaps matching TRBD2 (6 bases). Germline V gene data show CDR1 as SGHRS and CDR2 as YFSETQ. Trimming cost V 0 bases and J 5 bases, with 13 bases left between them. The CDR3 is 15 residues long. The CDR3 reads CASSLARGSQDTQYF. The CDR3 nucleotides read TGCGCCAGCAGCTTGGCTCGGGGGTCCCAAGATACGCAGTATTTT. Looking up the rest from reference TRBV5-1 and TRBJ2-3 gives the full variable domain: KAGVTQTPRYLIKTRGQQVTLSCSPISGHRSVSWYQQTPGQGLQFLFEYFSETQRNKGNFPGRFSGRQFSNSRSEMNVSTLELGDSALYLCASSLARGSQDTQYFGPGTRLTVL.

The chain combines TRBV20-1 with TRBJ1-5; D is unclear. V lost 6 bases and J lost 0, with 12 bases in between. The CDR3 runs to 14 residues. Per the germline V gene, CDR1 is DFQATT and CDR2 is SNEGSKA (reference sequence). The CDR3 region has the DNA TGCAGTGCCGGAAGGCGGGTTAGCAATCAGCCCCAGCATTTT. As protein: CSAGRRVSNQPQHF.

This clonotype was seen many times. The chain is built from TRBV11-3 and TRBJ2-7, with 9 bases lining up with TRBD1. V shed 5 bases, J shed 4 bases, and the junction held 6 bases outside the gene matches. Germline V CDR1 and CDR2: SGHNT, YENEEA. The CDR3 is 14 residues long. This CDR3 reads CASSRGGQGYEQYF. The CDR3 nucleotides are TGTGCCAGCAGCCGAGGCGGACAGGGGTACGAGCAGTACTTC.

This clonotype was found many times. The J gene is TRBJ2-3, the V gene TRBV12-3 or TRBV12-4; D may be TRBD1 or TRBD2 (5 bases each). Trimming took off 3 bases at V and 6 bases at J, with 13 bases between the two ends. The CDR3 has 14 amino acids. Written as DNA, the CDR3 is TGTGCCAGCAGTTTTCCGGGGCCGGCGGATACGCAGTATTTT. It translates to CASSFPGPADTQYF.

There are many counts of this clonotype. V and J are TRBV30 and TRBJ1-1; D ambiguous. The CDR3 sequence is 12 residues long. Germline V gene lookup returns CDR1 GTSNPN and CDR2 SVGIG (reference sequence). The germline V and J ends were trimmed by 4 bases and 6 bases, with 12 bases remaining between them. The CDR3 is CAWMDISSEAFF. The CDR3 nucleotides read TGTGCCTGGATGGATATTTCTTCTGAAGCTTTCTTT.

The chain combines TRBV10-2 with TRBJ1-2; D call uncertain. The CDR3 covers 16 residues. V was clipped by 0 bases and J by 3 bases, with 14 bases between them. From germline, CDR1 is WSHSY and CDR2 SAAADI. DNA of the CDR3: TGCGCCAGCAGTGAGTCCGGACCGATGGGATACTATGGCTACACCTTC. This gives the protein CASSESGPMGYYGYTF.

This clonotype has at least ten counts. The rearrangement joins TRBV29-1 to TRBJ1-1, with 7 bases identical to TRBD1. Per the germline V gene, CDR1 is SQVTM and CDR2 is ANQGSEA. CDR3 length equals 14 residues. Germline trimming cut 6 bases from V and 1 base from J; bases unmatched to any gene: 8. The DNA for the CDR3 is TGCAGCGTGGAGACCGGGACAGCGAACACTGAAGCTTTCTTT. It translates to CSVETGTANTEAFF.

This clonotype was observed many times. The CDR3 DNA sequence: TGTGCCAGCACCCCATCCCCCCGAGGGTCCTTCAACTATGGCTACACCTTC. Amino acid sequence: CASTPSPRGSFNYGYTF. J is TRBJ1-2 and V is TRBV2; D unresolved. V shed 7 bases and J shed 2 bases, with 23 bases lying between them. From germline, CDR1 is SNHLY and CDR2 FYNNEI. The CDR3 has 17 residues.

J is TRBJ2-7 and V is TRBV14; D remains unclear. Trimming stripped 4 bases from V and 2 bases from J, with 15 bases between. Germline CDR1 is SGHDN and CDR2 is FVKESK. This CDR3 comprises 15 residues. In nucleotides, the CDR3 is TGTGCCAGCAGCCCTAAGAGCCAAATAACCTACGAGCAGTACTTC. This codes for CASSPKSQITYEQYF.

DNA for the CDR3: TGTGCCAGTAGTATCCGCGACGGTGATGGCTACACCTTC. It codes for CASSIRDGDGYTF. The gene calls are TRBV19 and TRBJ1-2; D call uncertain. Germline V gives CDR1 LNHDA, CDR2 SQIVND (reference sequence). The CDR3 spans 13 residues. Trimming left V 3 bases short and J 6 bases short, with 11 bases between.

A remark on this clonotype: This may come from a read error, since a much larger clone is one base off. The V and J genes are TRBV18 and TRBJ1-2, with D possibly matching TRBD1 (5 bases). From germline, CDR1 is KGHSH and CDR2 LQKENI. The CDR3 contains 15 residues. The CDR3 sequence is CASLPPAQGYYGYTF. CDR3 sequence (DNA): TGTGCCAGCTTACCACCGGCCCAGGGTTACTATGGCTACACCTTC.

This clonotype was seen only a few times. The chain uses TRBV14 and TRBJ2-2; TRBD1 agrees at 8 bases. CDR3 length equals 16 residues. The V segment lost 1 base and the J segment 3 bases; nucleotides outside the gene matches: 4. Germline lookup yields CDR1 SGHDN and CDR2 FVKESK. The CDR3 loop reads CASSQGQGRYTGELFF. Written as DNA, the CDR3 is TGTGCCAGCAGCCAAGGACAGGGGAGGTACACCGGGGAGCTGTTTTTT.

A remark on this clonotype: Germline and junction disagree at one end, which may indicate a read error. The chain employs TRBV18 and TRBJ1-4, with 9 bases that match TRBD1. Germline CDR1 is KGHSH and CDR2 is LQKENI. CDR3 length equals 20 residues. CDR3 sequence: CASSLKRRDRVKMANGKLFF. The DNA for the CDR3 is TGTGCCAGCTCGCTGAAACGCCGGGACAGGGTAAAGATGGCTAATGGAAAACTGTTTTTT.

This rearrangement joins TRBV5-4 to TRBJ1-3; TRBD1 agrees at 8 bases. Germline V gives CDR1 SGHNT, CDR2 YYREEE (reference sequence). The CDR3 is 17 residues long. Losses at the gene ends were 2 bases for V and 0 bases for J; bases not matched to a gene: 7. For the CDR3, the DNA is TGTGCCAGCAGCTTAACCGGGACAGGTCACTCTGGAAACACCATATATTTT. Protein product: CASSLTGTGHSGNTIYF.

The CDR3 loop reads CASRTGASETQYF. The CDR3 DNA is TGTGCCAGCAGGACAGGGGCATCGGAGACCCAGTACTTC. The chain carries TRBV5-8 and TRBJ2-5; 8 nucleotides line up with TRBD1. V lost 5 bases to trimming and J lost 5 bases; unmatched junction nucleotides: 5. CDR1 is SGHTS, CDR2 YDEGEE, per germline. The CDR3 has 13 residues.

This clonotype was found a few times. The chain carries TRBV20-1 and TRBJ2-1; maybe TRBD1 (6 bases). Looked up from germline, CDR1 is DFQATT and CDR2 is SNEGSKA (reference sequence). The CDR3 contains 14 residues. The ends were cut back, 2 bases at V and 2 bases at J, with 10 bases in the middle. The CDR3 region is CSARRQETYNEQFF. The CDR3 region has the DNA TGCAGTGCTAGACGACAGGAAACCTACAATGAGCAGTTCTTC.

The table lists this clonotype with a few counts. V gene TRBV15 combines with J gene TRBJ2-5; unclear D gene. The CDR3 extends over 15 amino acids. CDR1 is LNHNV, CDR2 YYDKDF, per germline (reference sequence). V was clipped by 0 bases and J by 5 bases, with 13 bases between them. This chain's CDR3 is CATSREVQRQETQYF. The CDR3 DNA reads as TGTGCCACCAGCAGAGAAGTTCAGCGTCAGGAGACCCAGTACTTC.

The rearrangement links TRBV7-2 to TRBJ2-7, with 9 bases lining up with TRBD1. The CDR3 loop spans 15 amino acids. The junction had 14 bases not matched to a gene; V was cut back by 5 bases and J by 9 bases. Germline CDR1 and CDR2: SGHTA and FQGNSA. CDR3 region: CASSRPGTGTHGQYF. CDR3 DNA: TGTGCCAGCAGCCGACCCGGGACAGGGACCCACGGGCAGTACTTC.